Shown below are 21 T cell receptor beta chains from a single sample sequenced in a study of blood T cell repertoires in COVID-19. TCRdb's table, derived via immunoSEQ multiplex PCR, lists solely in-frame clones and lacks some. The sample contains about 180,000 clones, approximately 79% of which appear only once. The material sequenced was peripheral blood. These receptors were collected from a woman aged 70 to 79 with acute or convalescent COVID-19.

This sequence joins TRBV4-1 and TRBJ2-5; D is ambiguous. Trimming removed 3 bases from V and 4 bases from J, with 6 bases in between. Germline V lookup: CDR1 MGHRA, CDR2 YSYEKL. The CDR3 contains 12 residues. CDR3 bases: TGCGCCAGCAGCCACCCTTTAGAGACCCAGTACTTC. Translating gives CASSHPLETQYF.

This chain links TRBV3-1 (or the pseudogene TRBV3-2) with TRBJ2-1, with 12 bases fitting TRBD2. This CDR3 has 16 residues. Germline V gene lookup returns CDR1 LGHDT and CDR2 YNNKEL (reference sequence). V lost 1 base to trimming and J lost 4 bases; unmatched junction nucleotides: 2. For the CDR3, the DNA is TGTGCCAGCAGCCAAGGGACTAGCGGGACTTACAATGAGCAGTTCTTC. It codes for CASSQGTSGTYNEQFF.

The chain carries TRBV12-3 or TRBV12-4 and TRBJ2-1; TRBD1 agrees at 10 bases. V trimming: 5 bases; J trimming: 15 bases; junction bases outside the gene matches: 4. The CDR3 covers 11 residues. CDR3 region: CASSRDRGMFF. The CDR3 DNA sequence: TGTGCCAGCAGTCGGGACAGGGGCATGTTCTTC.

CDR3 sequence: CASSSGVREKLFF. The DNA for the CDR3 is TGTGCCAGCAGTTCTGGAGTTCGGGAAAAACTGTTTTTT. The chain carries TRBV12-3 or TRBV12-4 and TRBJ1-4; D unclear. The length of the CDR3 is 13 residues. With 4 bases removed from V and 8 bases from J, the gap between germline ends came to 11 bases.

The chain employs TRBV5-1 and TRBJ2-1; 10 bases are a match to TRBD2. Germline CDR1 reads SGHRS; CDR2 reads YFSETQ. V trimming: 3 bases; J trimming: 4 bases; junction bases outside the gene matches: 4. CDR3 length equals 15 residues. CDR3 nucleotide sequence: TGCGCCAGCAGCTCCGGGACTAGCGAGTACAATGAGCAGTTCTTC. Its protein is CASSSGTSEYNEQFF.

The chain combines TRBV6-6 with TRBJ1-4; 7 positions match TRBD1. The CDR3 is 15 amino acids. Germline V gives CDR1 MNHNY, CDR2 SVGAGI (reference sequence). The V and J ends lost 8 bases and 6 bases, in that order; junction bases with no gene match: 12. For the CDR3, the DNA is TGTGCCAGCGAACGACCGACAGGGCCATATGAAAAACTGTTTTTT. This encodes CASERPTGPYEKLFF.

This clone was seen a handful of times. The rearrangement uses TRBV5-5 and TRBJ1-4; 11 nucleotides match TRBD1. The CDR3 runs 16 residues. V lost 4 bases and J lost 8; bases outside the gene matches: 10. CDR1 SGHKS and CDR2 YYEKEE come from the germline V gene (reference sequence). The CDR3 DNA reads as TGTGCCAGCAGCCCCGGGACAGGGGGGAAAGGGGAAAAACTGTTTTTT. This gives the protein CASSPGTGGKGEKLFF.

The chain combines TRBV7-2 with TRBJ2-1; 10 nucleotides match TRBD2. The CDR3 has 16 amino acids. Trimming cost V 0 bases and J 8 bases; bases outside gene matches: 7. CDR1 SGHTA and CDR2 FQGNSA come from the germline V gene. In DNA form, the CDR3 reads TGTGCCAGCAGCTTAGCCCGGCTAGCGGGAGCGGATGAGCAGTTCTTC. Translating it yields CASSLARLAGADEQFF. The whole variable domain, filled in from reference TRBV7-2 and TRBJ2-1, reads GAGVSQSPSNKVTEKGKDVELRCDPISGHTALYWYRQSLGQGLEFLIYFQGNSAPDKSGLPSDRFSAERTGGSVSTLTIQRTQQEDSAVYLCASSLARLAGADEQFFGPGTRLTVL.

The gene calls are TRBV6-5 and TRBJ2-2, with D possibly matching TRBD2 (5 bases). Per germline, CDR1 MNHEY and CDR2 SVGAGI. Trimming stripped 2 bases from V and 5 bases from J, with 12 bases between. This CDR3 is 15 amino acids long. CDR3 loop: CASSYRLAETGELFF. CDR3 bases: TGTGCCAGCAGTTACAGGCTAGCCGAAACCGGGGAGCTGTTTTTT.

V and J are TRBV4-1 and TRBJ1-5, with D maybe TRBD1 (6 bases). CDR1 MGHRA and CDR2 YSYEKL come from the germline V gene. Trimming cost V 4 bases and J 6 bases, with 25 bases left between them. The CDR3 loop spans 18 amino acids. CDR3 protein: CASSPRSGGQTRGQPQHF. The CDR3 nucleotides read TGCGCCAGCAGCCCCCGAAGCGGGGGGCAAACGCGGGGTCAGCCCCAGCATTTT.

The chain couples TRBV4-1 to TRBJ2-5; 10 bases map to TRBD2. The V segment lost 1 base and the J segment 6 bases; nucleotides outside the gene matches: 8. This CDR3 spans 16 amino acids. Germline CDR1 and CDR2: MGHRA and YSYEKL. The CDR3 loop reads CASSQGLAGVEKTQYF. The CDR3 region has the DNA TGCGCCAGCAGCCAAGGGCTAGCGGGAGTCGAAAAGACCCAGTACTTC.

The chain is built from TRBV28 and TRBJ1-3; TRBD1 aligns across 12 bases. Trimming took 4 bases from V and 2 from J; bases not matched to a gene: 9. This CDR3 has 18 residues. Germline CDR1 is MDHEN and CDR2 is SYDVKM. CDR3 loop: CASSSPWGQGATGNTIYF. For the CDR3, the DNA is TGTGCCAGCAGTTCCCCCTGGGGACAGGGGGCTACTGGAAACACCATATATTTT.

This chain links TRBV3-1 (or the pseudogene TRBV3-2) with TRBJ1-4; no clear D gene. Germline V lookup: CDR1 LGHDT, CDR2 YNNKEL (reference sequence). The CDR3 runs 15 residues. V lost 4 bases and J lost 7, with 16 bases in between. CDR3 region: CASSPPSVSFEKLFF. CDR3 sequence (DNA): TGTGCCAGCAGCCCGCCTTCCGTGAGTTTTGAAAAACTGTTTTTT.

The chain recombines TRBV5-4 with TRBJ2-1; 10 bases map to TRBD2. Germline trimming cut 2 bases from V and 6 bases from J; bases unmatched to any gene: 2. This CDR3 region has 14 residues. Germline V gene sequence: CDR1 SGHNT, CDR2 YYREEE (reference sequence). The CDR3 sequence is CASSLGTSVNEQFF. CDR3 coding DNA: TGTGCCAGCAGCTTAGGGACTAGCGTCAATGAGCAGTTCTTC.

This chain links TRBV4-1 with TRBJ2-2; TRBD2 matches at 12 bases. V gave up 3 bases and J gave up 4 bases; unmatched junction bases: 6. The CDR3 spans 17 residues. Germline loops: CDR1 MGHRA, CDR2 YSYEKL. Here the CDR3 DNA reads TGCGCCAGCAGCCAGGGAGCTAGCGGGAGGGGCACCGGGGAGCTGTTTTTT. Encoded protein: CASSQGASGRGTGELFF.

This sequence joins TRBV9 and TRBJ1-1; the D is unclear. The CDR3 sequence is 14 residues long. Germline CDR1 reads SGDLS; CDR2 reads YYNGEE. Trimming cost V 0 bases and J 1 base, with 7 bases left between them. In DNA, the CDR3 is TGTGCCAGCAGCGTAGGGCGCGGGAACACTGAAGCTTTCTTT. Translation: CASSVGRGNTEAFF.

V gene TRBV24-1 combines with J gene TRBJ1-5; TRBD1 aligns across 9 bases. CDR3 length: 15 residues. Germline CDR1 and CDR2: KGHDR and SFDVKD. V lost 7 bases, J lost 6 bases, and 9 bases stayed unmatched. CDR3: CATRSGQGDAQPQHF. As DNA, the CDR3 is TGTGCCACCAGGTCGGGACAGGGAGATGCTCAGCCCCAGCATTTT.

This chain joins TRBV30 and TRBJ1-1, with D unresolved. The CDR3 sequence is 13 residues long. Germline CDR1 reads GTSNPN; CDR2 reads SVGIG (reference sequence). V gave up 7 bases and J gave up 8 bases, with 20 bases separating them. DNA for the CDR3: TGTGCCTTCACGACCACAGCCTATAACGAAGCTTTCTTT. Amino acid sequence: CAFTTTAYNEAFF.

This clone has only one observation. The chain combines TRBV30 with TRBJ2-3; TRBD2 aligns across 8 bases. Looked up from germline, CDR1 is GTSNPN and CDR2 is SVGIG (reference sequence). The CDR3 extends over 15 amino acids. V shed 1 base, J shed 2 bases, and the junction held 5 bases outside the gene matches. This chain's CDR3 is CAWSEGSGVTDTQYF. The DNA of the CDR3 is TGTGCCTGGAGTGAAGGTAGCGGGGTCACAGATACGCAGTATTTT. Full variable domain (rest looked up from reference TRBV30 and TRBJ2-3): SQTIHQWPATLVQPVGSPLSLECTVEGTSNPNLYWYRQAAGRGLQLLFYSVGIGQISSEVPQNLSASRPQDRQFILSSKKLLLSDSGFYLCAWSEGSGVTDTQYFGPGTRLTVL.

The chain couples TRBV19 to TRBJ2-1, with D tentatively TRBD2 (6 bases). Trimming left V 5 bases short and J 8 bases short, with 22 bases between. The germline V gene encodes CDR1 LNHDA and CDR2 SQIVND (reference sequence). This CDR3 spans 16 amino acids. In nucleotides, the CDR3 is TGTGCCAGTAGTTCGAGAGGAGGGATTTCGTTTTATGAGCAGTTCTTC. It translates to CASSSRGGISFYEQFF.

V usage is TRBV21-1 and J usage is TRBJ1-1. TRBV21-1 is reported as a pseudogene. The CDR3 runs 18 residues. The CDR3 here is CASSKEMRLRFMNTEAFF. The CDR3 nucleotides read TGTGCCAGCAGCAAAGAGATGAGGTTGAGGTTCATGAACACTGAAGCTTTCTTT.